The 14 T cell receptor beta chains given below trace back to one sample, sequenced in a study of read filtering for tumor transcriptome and immune sequencing. The library was built from about 400 ng RNA with molecular barcoded adaptors for alpha/delta and beta/gamma chains. TCRdb re-derived calls from the reads in MiXCR, one entry per CDR3 protein. The sample records tens of thousands of distinct CDR3 sequences, about 19% being singletons. Sequenced: a population of CD138-negative cells sorted from bone marrow. Receptors originate from a donor over 35 with multiple myeloma.

This clonotype was counted at least ten times. The chain has TRBV29-1 and TRBJ2-7, with D possibly TRBD2 on 5 matching bases. Trimming removed 2 bases from V and 6 bases from J, with 17 bases in between. Germline assignment: CDR1 SQVTM and CDR2 ANQGSEA. There are 14 residues in the CDR3. CDR3 DNA sequence: TGCAGCGTTGAAAGGGTCAAGGGAGCTGGCGAGCAGTACTTC. Amino acid sequence: CSVERVKGAGEQYF.

In the case of this clonotype: A far larger clone is only one base removed, so a read error is likely. CDR3 amino acids: CSSSSRTGQLNTGELFF. The CDR3 nucleotides are TGTTCCAGCAGCTCTCGGACGGGACAGTTGAACACCGGGGAGCTGTTTTTT. The V gene is TRBV5-1, the J gene TRBJ2-2; the match to TRBD1 covers 7 bases. The CDR3 length is 17 residues. Germline-derived CDR1 and CDR2 are SGHRS and YFSETQ.

This clonotype was seen many times. The J gene is TRBJ1-4, the V gene TRBV29-1; D uncertain. The CDR3 length is 12 residues. CDR1 and CDR2 from the germline V gene are SQVTM and ANQGSEA. V lost 7 bases and J lost 10, with 16 bases in between. CDR3 nucleotides: TGCAGCGCCGACGAGGGTGATAGAAAACTGTTTTTT. Its translation: CSADEGDRKLFF.

This clonotype was detected ten times or more. The rearrangement uses TRBV20-1 and TRBJ2-1; 10 bases are a match to TRBD2. V shed 3 bases and J 7 bases; nucleotides not matched to a gene: 9. This CDR3 is 15 amino acids long. Per germline, CDR1 DFQATT and CDR2 SNEGSKA (reference sequence). CDR3 loop: CSARGSGRAINEQFF. CDR3 nucleotides: TGCAGTGCTAGGGGGAGCGGGAGGGCCATAAATGAGCAGTTCTTC.

Many counts were recorded for this clonotype. The chain uses TRBV5-1 and TRBJ1-1; 9 bases match TRBD1. In germline, CDR1 is SGHRS, CDR2 YFSETQ. This CDR3 is built from 14 residues. The V gene end was trimmed by 2 bases and the J gene end by 4 bases; junction bases not matched to a gene: 3. The CDR3 loop is CASSFQTGGTEAFF. In DNA, the CDR3 is TGCGCCAGCAGCTTTCAGACAGGGGGCACTGAAGCTTTCTTT. Combining the CDR3 with reference TRBV5-1 and TRBJ1-1 gives the whole variable domain KAGVTQTPRYLIKTRGQQVTLSCSPISGHRSVSWYQQTPGQGLQFLFEYFSETQRNKGNFPGRFSGRQFSNSRSEMNVSTLELGDSALYLCASSFQTGGTEAFFGQGTRLTVV.

This clonotype was seen just once. A clone one base away is much larger, so this may be a read error. This chain links TRBV12-3 or TRBV12-4 with TRBJ2-7; 9 nucleotides line up with TRBD2. CDR3 length: 17 residues. Germline trimming cut 8 bases from V and 3 bases from J; bases unmatched to any gene: 17. For the CDR3, the DNA is TGTGCCAGCGGTTACGGCTTGACTAGCGGTTTTCGCTACGAGCAGTACTTC. Its protein product is CASGYGLTSGFRYEQYF.

With regard to this clonotype: A much more abundant neighbour one base away suggests this may be a read error. This chain connects TRBV11-3 to TRBJ2-1, with D possibly matching TRBD1 (6 bases). The germline V gene has CDR1 SGHNT and CDR2 YENEEA. There are 15 residues in the CDR3. Deletions cut 5 bases from V and 0 bases from J, with 11 bases between. CDR3 protein: CASSRDMGSYNEQFF. DNA of the CDR3: TGTGCCAGCAGCCGGGACATGGGCTCCTACAATGAGCAGTTCTTC.

This clonotype was seen repeatedly, ten times or more. The chain joins TRBV9 to TRBJ2-7; 10 bases agree with TRBD2. Germline CDR1 reads SGDLS; CDR2 reads YYNGEE. The length of the CDR3 is 15 residues. Trimming removed 0 bases from V and 5 bases from J; junction bases left unmatched: 5. The CDR3 region has the DNA TGTGCCAGCAGCGTAGCGAGCGGGAGGGCCGACGAGCAGTACTTC. Protein sequence: CASSVASGRADEQYF.

Worth noting for this clonotype: This may arise from a read error, as a much more abundant clone is one base away. V gene TRBV2 combines with J gene TRBJ2-6, with D possibly being TRBD1 (5 bases). CDR1 is SNHLY and CDR2 is FYNNEI in the germline V gene. This CDR3 region has 16 residues. The chain's CDR3 is CAISGDSLSGANVLTF. DNA of the CDR3: TGTGCCATCAGTGGAGACAGCCTATCTGGGGCCAACGTCCTGACTTTC.

In this sample, this clonotype turned up many times. This rearrangement joins TRBV2 to TRBJ1-5; 8 nucleotides line up with TRBD1. J was trimmed by 5 bases and V by 7 bases; bases with no gene match: 4. In germline, CDR1 is SNHLY, CDR2 FYNNEI. The CDR3 is made up of 13 amino acids. Written as DNA, the CDR3 is TGTGCCAGCACTACAGGGGGGTATCAGCCCCAGCATTTT. Protein sequence: CASTTGGYQPQHF.

Details on this clonotype: Lacking the conserved final phenylalanine or tryptophan, this CDR3 likely reflects a read error. The limits of the CDR3 on the DNA are not certain, so only TCRdb's listed CDR3 is given. The J gene is TRBJ2-3, the V gene TRBV5-1; the table names TRBD2, a call not compared with the DNA. The CDR3 is 18 residues long, counting both termini. The V gene's germline CDR1 is SGHRS and CDR2 YFSETQ. The CDR3 sequence: CASSSPLLAGGLSETRYL.

This clonotype was seen only a few times. This may be a read error: a much more frequent sequence differs by one nucleotide. V and J are TRBV6-2 or TRBV6-3 and TRBJ1-1; a weak D match, TRBD1 (5 bases). Germline-derived CDR1 and CDR2 are MNHEY and SVGEGT. Trimming took 7 bases from V and 4 from J, leaving 16 bases between them. This CDR3 comprises 14 residues. CDR3 in amino acids: CASTGASMSTEAFF. The CDR3 DNA reads as TGTGCCAGCACTGGGGCCTCAATGAGCACTGAAGCTTTCTTT.

This chain connects TRBV9 to TRBJ1-3; the D is unclear. The CDR3 has 16 amino acids. V lost 0 bases and J 7 bases, leaving 17 bases between the germline ends. The V gene's germline CDR1 is SGDLS and CDR2 YYNGEE. The CDR3 is CASSVVAGPLGNTIYF. CDR3 nucleotides: TGTGCCAGCAGCGTAGTAGCAGGCCCTTTAGGGAACACCATATATTTT.

The table lists this clonotype with many counts. The rearrangement joins TRBV5-1 to TRBJ2-3; TRBD1 is a possible D gene (5 bases). The germline gives CDR1 SGHRS, CDR2 YFSETQ. The V gene lost 3 bases and the J gene lost 2 bases, with 16 bases spanning the gap. This CDR3 comprises 16 residues. CDR3 sequence: CASSSKGQRSTDTQYF. DNA for the CDR3: TGCGCCAGCAGCTCGAAAGGACAACGTTCCACAGATACGCAGTATTTT.